These 4 T cell receptor beta chains share one sample of origin, sequenced in a study of identical twins. TCRdb processed the 5' RACE reads anew with MiXCR; each CDR3 protein has one entry. The data hold about 290,000 distinct CDR3 sequences, with over 8.5% observed a single time. This same sample was also part of a study on yellow fever vaccine responses in identical twins.

The sequencing input was CD8+ T cells sorted from blood. These receptors all stem from a woman aged 18-29 years in good health.

This clonotype was detected ten times or more. This chain joins TRBV20-1 and TRBJ1-4; 8 positions agree with TRBD1. Germline-derived CDR1 and CDR2 are DFQATT and SNEGSKA (reference sequence). The CDR3 is 13 residues long. Trimming took 5 bases from V and 8 from J; bases not matched to a gene: 7. CDR3 sequence reads: CSASDRGSEKLFF. CDR3 bases: TGCAGTGCTTCCGACAGGGGAAGCGAAAAACTGTTTTTT.

This clonotype was observed a few times. The chain joins TRBV4-1 to TRBJ2-7; D possibly uses TRBD1 or TRBD2 (7 bases each). The germline V gene has CDR1 MGHRA and CDR2 YSYEKL. Trimming stripped 0 bases from V and 6 bases from J, with 21 bases between. This CDR3 spans 17 amino acids. The CDR3 reads CASSQESGDSILGEQYF. CDR3 nucleotides: TGCGCCAGCAGCCAAGAGAGCGGGGACAGCATTTTGGGCGAGCAGTACTTC.

The J gene is TRBJ2-5, the V gene TRBV14, with D perhaps given as TRBD1 or TRBD2 (6 bases each). This CDR3 has 13 residues. With 4 bases removed from V and 5 bases from J, the gap between germline ends came to 11 bases. Looked up from germline, CDR1 is SGHDN and CDR2 is FVKESK. The DNA for the CDR3 is TGTGCCAGCAGCCTATGGGGGGCCGAGACCCAGTACTTC. Translating gives CASSLWGAETQYF. Combining the CDR3 with reference TRBV14 and TRBJ2-5 gives the whole variable domain EAGVTQFPSHSVIEKGQTVTLRCDPISGHDNLYWYRRVMGKEIKFLLHFVKESKQDESGMPNNRFLAERTGGTYSTLKVQPAELEDSGVYFCASSLWGAETQYFGPGTRLLVL.

This clonotype was counted a few times. The chain is built from TRBV12-3 or TRBV12-4 and TRBJ2-1; D possibly uses TRBD1 or TRBD2 (6 bases each). The CDR3 extends over 12 amino acids. Between the trimmed V and J ends, which lost 11 bases and 7 bases, there was a span of 15 bases. The CDR3 DNA is TGTGCCGTCCGCCGGGGGCATAATGAGCAGTTCTTC. Amino acids: CAVRRGHNEQFF.